This T cell receptor beta chain was documented in a study of T cells in Graves' hyperthyroidism and ophthalmopathy. V lost 4 bases to trimming and J lost 5 bases, with 14 bases between them. This CDR3 region has 14 residues. The germline V gene has CDR1 ENHRY and CDR2 SYGVKD. Regions amplified from RNA transcripts were the TCR beta CDR3 regions. Primed by the HTBI set, a first-round RT-PCR was run on the TCR CDR3. Via MiXCR, TCRdb re-called the multiplex PCR reads, giving one row per CDR3 protein. The top ten clones hold 26% of a sample with about 550,000 distinct CDR3 sequences, under 25% of them seen once. This clonotype was seen at least ten times.

The sequenced material came from blood. The clonotype originates from a man between 18 and 29 years old with Graves' hyperthyroidism. The gene calls are TRBV10-3 and TRBJ1-1; weak D call: TRBD1 (6 bases). The CDR3 region has the DNA TGTGCCATCAGTGTACAGGGAGGATATACTGAAGCTTTCTTT. Protein product: CAISVQGGYTEAFF.